Presented here are 14 T cell receptor beta chains from one specimen sequenced in a study of beta chain features in type 1 diabetes. What was sequenced were expressed TCRB transcripts, since all of the isolated RNA had been reverse transcribed. Assay: immunoSEQ multiplex PCR; the TCRdb copy retains only in-frame clones and omits some. This sample has 900,000 or so clones; around a sixth occur once, and the top ten carry 0.023%. The sequenced sample consisted of naive CD4+ T cells from blood. Receptors originate from a woman younger than 30 in good health.

This clone was detected a few times. The rearrangement uses TRBV7-2 and TRBJ2-1; TRBD1 is a possible D gene (6 bases). CDR1 is SGHTA, CDR2 FQGNSA, per germline. This CDR3 has 14 amino acids. V lost 1 base to trimming and J lost 6 bases, with 10 bases between them. DNA of the CDR3: TGTGCCAGCAGCTTAGTGGGGGCTGCCAATGAGCAGTTCTTC. Protein product: CASSLVGAANEQFF.

CDR3 loop: CASSPTSLAGITGELFF. The CDR3 DNA reads as TGTGCCAGCAGCCCAACCTCCCTAGCGGGGATCACCGGGGAGCTGTTTTTT. The chain carries TRBV7-8 and TRBJ2-2; 9 bases are a match to TRBD2. The V gene's germline CDR1 is SGHVS and CDR2 FQNEAQ. Trimming at V came to 5 bases and at J to 4 bases, leaving 11 bases not matched to a gene. The length of the CDR3 is 17 residues.

This clone appeared a few times. In the same sample, other DNA sequences code for this CDR3. The chain links TRBV7-9 to TRBJ1-5, with 8 bases matching TRBD1. V dropped 2 bases and J dropped 0; count of bases not matched to a gene: 0. The germline V gene encodes CDR1 SEHNR and CDR2 FQNEAQ (reference sequence). This CDR3 has 15 residues. CDR3 amino acids: CASSLTGGSNQPQHF. The CDR3 DNA reads TGTGCCAGCAGCTTAACAGGGGGTAGCAATCAGCCCCAGCATTTT.

In its sample, this clone was seen a few times. V gene TRBV7-2 combines with J gene TRBJ1-1, with 7 bases that match TRBD1. The CDR3 length is 12 residues. With 3 bases clipped from V and 7 bases from J, the junction kept 2 bases outside the gene matches. Germline V gene data show CDR1 as SGHTA and CDR2 as FQGNSA. CDR3 sequence reads: CASSFNRGEAFF. The CDR3 region has the DNA TGTGCCAGCAGCTTCAACAGGGGTGAAGCTTTCTTT.

The V gene is TRBV4-3, the J gene TRBJ2-5; no reliable D call. Germline assignment: CDR1 LGHNA and CDR2 YSLEER. The CDR3 is made up of 14 amino acids. The germline V and J ends were trimmed by 1 base and 2 bases, with 8 bases remaining between them. The CDR3 coding sequence is TGCGCCAGCAGCCAAGTTGGCAAACAAGAGACCCAGTACTTC. It encodes CASSQVGKQETQYF.

This clone came up a few times. Other nucleotide sequences from this sample produce the same CDR3. This rearrangement joins TRBV5-4 to TRBJ2-1; D is unclear. V was shortened by 2 bases and J by 0 bases, with 0 bases between the two germline ends. Germline V gives CDR1 SGHNT, CDR2 YYREEE (reference sequence). This CDR3 is 12 amino acids long. CDR3 sequence (DNA): TGTGCCAGCAGCTTCTCCTACAATGAGCAGTTCTTC. It specifies CASSFSYNEQFF.

This clone came up a few times. Here the CDR3 reads CASSHRGRSPNYEQYF. The CDR3 DNA is TGTGCCAGCAGCCACAGGGGGCGATCCCCCAACTACGAGCAGTACTTC. The chain uses TRBV28 and TRBJ2-7, with TRBD1 matching over 9 bases. V trimming: 6 bases; J trimming: 3 bases; junction bases outside the gene matches: 12. Germline CDR1 reads MDHEN; CDR2 reads SYDVKM. The CDR3 has 16 amino acids.

On this clone itself: The sample carries other DNA sequences with the same CDR3. The chain links TRBV5-1 to TRBJ2-5, with D perhaps matching TRBD2 (6 bases). Germline loops: CDR1 SGHRS, CDR2 YFSETQ. This CDR3 is built from 13 residues. V shed 2 bases and J shed 5 bases, with 10 bases lying between them. In nucleotides, the CDR3 is TGCGCCAGCAGCTTAGGAGGGTTGGAGACCCAGTACTTC. Amino acids: CASSLGGLETQYF.

This sequence joins TRBV4-2 and TRBJ2-7; a weak D match, TRBD2 (6 bases). This CDR3 comprises 16 residues. The V end was cut by 3 bases, the J end by 2 bases, with 17 bases between. Germline V gene sequence: CDR1 LGHNA, CDR2 YNFKEQ. The CDR3 here is CASSQASGPETYEQYF. CDR3 DNA: TGTGCCAGCAGCCAGGCCAGCGGGCCGGAGACCTACGAGCAGTACTTC.

This sequence joins TRBV28 and TRBJ1-5; D ambiguous. The CDR3 runs to 15 residues. V shed 6 bases and J shed 6 bases, with 18 bases lying between them. The V gene's germline CDR1 is MDHEN and CDR2 SYDVKM. CDR3 DNA sequence: TGTGCCAGCAGAGGCTGGTTCCATGAGATTCAGCCCCAGCATTTT. It codes for CASRGWFHEIQPQHF.

The rearrangement uses TRBV7-9 and TRBJ2-1; 7 bases match TRBD2. V lost 5 bases to trimming and J lost 4 bases; unmatched junction nucleotides: 11. Germline V gene lookup returns CDR1 SEHNR and CDR2 FQNEAQ (reference sequence). The CDR3 spans 16 residues. This CDR3 reads CASSPVVGRGYNEQFF. The CDR3 DNA is TGTGCCAGCAGCCCAGTAGTGGGGCGGGGGTACAATGAGCAGTTCTTC.

This clone was observed a few times. The chain couples TRBV5-1 to TRBJ2-1; 7 nucleotides agree with TRBD1. Germline V CDR1 and CDR2: SGHRS, YFSETQ. The CDR3 runs to 15 residues. V lost 2 bases and J lost 7; bases outside the gene matches: 9. The CDR3 DNA follows: TGCGCCAGCAGCTTCTCGACAGGGATGACGAATGAGCAGTTCTTC. Its translation: CASSFSTGMTNEQFF.

A few counts support this clone. This chain uses TRBV4-2 with TRBJ1-2; a possible D gene is TRBD1 (5 bases). The V and J ends lost 4 bases and 6 bases respectively, with 15 bases between them. In germline, CDR1 is LGHNA, CDR2 YNFKEQ. The CDR3 consists of 14 residues. The CDR3 here is CASSPIGGGNGYTF. As DNA, the CDR3 is TGTGCCAGCAGCCCTATCGGGGGAGGCAATGGCTACACCTTC.

V usage is TRBV14 and J usage is TRBJ2-5; TRBD1 matches 8 bases. Germline V gene lookup returns CDR1 SGHDN and CDR2 FVKESK. V shed 2 bases, J shed 3 bases, and the junction held 11 bases outside the gene matches. This CDR3 comprises 17 residues. The DNA for the CDR3 is TGTGCCAGCAGCCAAAGGACACAGGGGGAGTTCGAAGAGACCCAGTACTTC. It is translated as CASSQRTQGEFEETQYF.